Below, 10 T cell receptor beta chains from the same sample are listed, as sequenced in a study of breast tumors, draining lymph nodes, adjacent tissues. Via MiXCR, TCRdb re-called the multiplex PCR reads, giving one row per CDR3 protein. The repertoire holds about 140,000 distinct CDR3 sequences, with about 33% as singletons. Breast cancer patients provided tissue from their axillary draining lymph nodes. Sequencing was carried out using axillary lymph node tissue. The origin of the receptors is a female donor with breast cancer. Some clones in this sample may be carry-over from other donors' samples.

This clonotype was recorded many times. The chain is built from TRBV3-1 and TRBJ1-5; possibly TRBD1 for D (6 bases). Looked up from germline, CDR1 is LGHDT and CDR2 is YNNKEL (reference sequence). V gave up 1 base and J gave up 7 bases, with 8 bases separating them. This CDR3 spans 13 amino acids. The CDR3 spells CASSQGTEQPQHF. CDR3 coding DNA: TGTGCCAGCAGCCAAGGGACAGAACAGCCCCAGCATTTT.

The genes are TRBV6-6 and TRBJ1-4; D is possibly TRBD1 (6 bases). The CDR3 totals 16 residues. The germline CDR1 and CDR2 sequences are MNHNY and SVGAGI (reference sequence). The ends were cut back, 2 bases at V and 7 bases at J, with 17 bases in the middle. CDR3 DNA: TGTGCCAGCAGTTACGCCGCAGGGGATGACCCTGAAAAACTGTTTTTT. Protein product: CASSYAAGDDPEKLFF.

This clonotype was counted ten times or more. The V call is TRBV3-1, the J call TRBJ2-7; D may match TRBD1 or TRBD2 (5 bases each). V lost 0 bases and J lost 11, with 14 bases in between. The CDR3 runs to 13 residues. Looked up from germline, CDR1 is LGHDT and CDR2 is YNNKEL (reference sequence). The CDR3: CASSQDHGAQEYF. CDR3 DNA: TGTGCCAGCAGCCAAGATCACGGGGCGCAGGAGTACTTC.

V and J are TRBV15 and TRBJ2-6; no clear D. Germline V CDR1 and CDR2: LNHNV, YYDKDF (reference sequence). The CDR3 contains 17 residues. Trimming removed 0 bases at V and 2 bases at J, with 11 bases between. CDR3 loop: CATSRDSDLTGANVLTF. The DNA for the CDR3 is TGTGCCACCAGCAGAGATTCTGACCTTACTGGGGCCAACGTCCTGACTTTC.

The chain recombines TRBV2 with TRBJ2-5; D gene unclear. Germline V gene lookup returns CDR1 SNHLY and CDR2 FYNNEI. The CDR3 consists of 12 residues. Trimming pared 5 bases from V and 7 bases from J, leaving 11 bases between. The DNA for the CDR3 is TGTGCCAGCAGTCTCCCGTCGGGGACCCAGTACTTC. Translation: CASSLPSGTQYF.

In this sample, this clonotype turned up many times. V usage is TRBV7-9 and J usage is TRBJ1-5; the D is unclear. Germline-derived CDR1 and CDR2 are SEHNR and FQNEAQ (reference sequence). This CDR3 spans 12 amino acids. Between the trimmed V and J ends, which lost 5 bases and 6 bases, there was a span of 8 bases. The CDR3 sequence: CASSAGVQPQHF. Written as DNA, the CDR3 is TGTGCCAGCAGCGCCGGGGTTCAGCCCCAGCATTTT.

Ten or more counts support this clonotype. Since a much larger clone is just one base distant, this may be a read error. This rearrangement joins TRBV11-2 to TRBJ1-6, with D perhaps TRBD1 (5 bases). The germline CDR1 and CDR2 sequences are SGHAT and FQNNGV. The V and J ends lost 0 bases and 9 bases respectively, with 9 bases between them. CDR3 length: 14 residues. The CDR3, as DNA: TGTGCCAGCAGCTTAGACCGACAGTCTTCACCCCTCCACTTT. It yields the protein CASSLDRQSSPLHF.

The chain joins TRBV27 to TRBJ2-2, with D tentatively TRBD2 (6 bases). Germline V gives CDR1 MNHEY, CDR2 SMNVEV (reference sequence). This CDR3 is 15 amino acids long. Trimming removed 6 bases from V and 4 bases from J, with 15 bases in between. The CDR3 spells CASRGNAGFTGELFF. The CDR3 nucleotides are TGTGCCAGCAGGGGTAATGCGGGATTCACCGGGGAGCTGTTTTTT.

In its sample, this clonotype was seen a few times. This chain joins TRBV18 and TRBJ1-2; D gene uncertain. CDR1 is KGHSH, CDR2 LQKENI, per germline. The CDR3 length is 14 residues. Trimming cost V 4 bases and J 4 bases, with 13 bases left between them. DNA of the CDR3: TGTGCCAGCTCACTAGACAAACTACCCTATGGCTACACCTTC. The encoded protein is CASSLDKLPYGYTF. The variable domain in full, completed from reference TRBV18 and TRBJ1-2, reads NAGVMQNPRHLVRRRGQEARLRCSPMKGHSHVYWYRQLPEEGLKFMVYLQKENIIDESGMPKERFSAEFPKEGPSILRIQQVVRGDSAAYFCASSLDKLPYGYTFGSGTRLTVV.

This clonotype appeared once. This chain uses TRBV29-1 with TRBJ2-3; D is unclear. The V and J ends lost 4 bases and 3 bases respectively, with 14 bases between them. CDR1 is SQVTM, CDR2 ANQGSEA, per germline. This CDR3 has 14 amino acids. Here the CDR3 reads CSVGVGDGTDTQYF. CDR3 bases: TGCAGCGTTGGGGTCGGAGATGGGACAGATACGCAGTATTTT.